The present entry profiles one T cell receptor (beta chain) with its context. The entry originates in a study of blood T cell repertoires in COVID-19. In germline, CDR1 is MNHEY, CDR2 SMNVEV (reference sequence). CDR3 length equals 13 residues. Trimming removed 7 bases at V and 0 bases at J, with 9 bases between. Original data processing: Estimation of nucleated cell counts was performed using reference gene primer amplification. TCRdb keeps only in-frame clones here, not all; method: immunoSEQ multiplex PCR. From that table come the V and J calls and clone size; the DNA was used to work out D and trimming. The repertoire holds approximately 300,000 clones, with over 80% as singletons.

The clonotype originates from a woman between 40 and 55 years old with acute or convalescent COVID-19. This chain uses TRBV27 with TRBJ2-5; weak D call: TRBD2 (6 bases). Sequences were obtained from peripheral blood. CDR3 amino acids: CASKEGNQETQYF. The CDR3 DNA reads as TGTGCCAGCAAGGAGGGGAACCAAGAGACCCAGTACTTC.